This T cell receptor (beta chain) emerged from a study of control samples from healthy donors and cancer patients. Generated by immunoSEQ multiplex PCR, the TCRdb table keeps only in-frame clones and is missing some. The table lists 110,000 to 150,000 clones, 75% to 90% of them singletons. CDR1 is SGHTS, CDR2 YDEGEE, per germline. The V gene lost 0 bases and the J gene lost 8 bases, with 15 bases spanning the gap. The CDR3 is made up of 15 amino acids. V and J are TRBV5-8 and TRBJ2-1; D not certain. Sequencing was performed on blood. This TCR was recovered from a man aged 25-40 years in good health. Here the CDR3 reads CASSLELRGRDEQFF. As DNA, the CDR3 is TGTGCCAGCAGCTTGGAACTGCGAGGAAGAGATGAGCAGTTCTTC.